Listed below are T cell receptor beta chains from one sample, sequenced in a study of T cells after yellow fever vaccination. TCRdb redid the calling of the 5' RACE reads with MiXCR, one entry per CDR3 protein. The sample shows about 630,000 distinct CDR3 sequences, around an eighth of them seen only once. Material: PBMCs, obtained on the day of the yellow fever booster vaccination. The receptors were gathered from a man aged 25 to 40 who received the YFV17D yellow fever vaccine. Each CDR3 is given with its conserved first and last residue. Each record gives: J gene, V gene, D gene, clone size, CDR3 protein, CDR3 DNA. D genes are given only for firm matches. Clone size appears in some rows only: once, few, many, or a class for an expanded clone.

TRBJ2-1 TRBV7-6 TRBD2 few CASSLVGFSGRSDNEQFF TGTGCCAGCAGCTTAGTGGGATTTAGCGGGAGATCGGACAATGAGCAGTTCTTC
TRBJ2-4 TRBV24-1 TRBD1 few CATSDHPTTGGNPIQYF TGTGCCACCAGTGATCACCCCACTACAGGGGGAAATCCTATTCAGTACTTC
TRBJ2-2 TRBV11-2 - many CASSVEVRGWGSNTGELFF TGTGCCAGCAGCGTAGAGGTCCGGGGGTGGGGCTCGAACACCGGGGAGCTGTTTTTT
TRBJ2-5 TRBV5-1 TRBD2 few CASSYLGLAGETQYF TGCGCCAGCAGCTACCTGGGACTAGCGGGAGAGACCCAGTACTTC
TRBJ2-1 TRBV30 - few CARRDSRGEQFF TGTGCCCGGCGGGACTCAAGGGGGGAGCAGTTCTTC
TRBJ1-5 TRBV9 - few CASSVMGNQPQHF TGTGCCAGCAGCGTTATGGGCAATCAGCCCCAGCATTTT
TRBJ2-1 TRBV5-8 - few CASSSGQFVKNEQFF TGTGCCAGCAGCTCCGGACAGTTCGTAAAAAATGAGCAGTTCTTC
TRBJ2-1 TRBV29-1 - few CSVGFEAGNEQFF TGCAGCGTTGGATTTGAGGCCGGCAATGAGCAGTTCTTC
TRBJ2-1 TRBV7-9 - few CASSLARDGEQFF TGTGCCAGCAGCTTAGCCCGTGATGGTGAGCAGTTCTTC
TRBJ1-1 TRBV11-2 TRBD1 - CASSFRWTGAMITEAFF TGTGCCAGCAGCTTCAGATGGACAGGGGCCATGATCACTGAAGCTTTCTTT
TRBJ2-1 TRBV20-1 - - CSARLGTPGEQFF TGCAGTGCCAGACTAGGGACTCCGGGGGAGCAGTTCTTC
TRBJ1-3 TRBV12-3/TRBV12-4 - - CASSFWANTIYF TGTGCCAGCAGTTTCTGGGCGAACACCATATATTTT
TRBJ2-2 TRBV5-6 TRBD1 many CASGDRGGSGELFF TGTGCCAGCGGGGACAGGGGAGGTTCCGGGGAGCTGTTTTTT
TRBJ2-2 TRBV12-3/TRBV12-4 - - CASRRFGELFF TGTGCCAGCAGGCGGTTCGGGGAGCTGTTTTTT
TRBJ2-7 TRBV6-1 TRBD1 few CATGRTGVYEQYF TGTGCCACCGGACGGACAGGGGTATACGAGCAGTACTTC
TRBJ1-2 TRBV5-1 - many CASRRSGGADYGYTF TGCGCCAGCAGGAGATCCGGGGGCGCGGACTATGGCTACACCTTC
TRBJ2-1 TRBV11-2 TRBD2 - CASSLISGRATSAYNEQFF TGTGCCAGCAGCTTGATTAGCGGGAGGGCCACCTCGGCTTACAATGAGCAGTTCTTC
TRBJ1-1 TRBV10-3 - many CAIRDISQGSKTEAFF TGTGCCATCAGGGATATCAGCCAGGGTTCTAAGACTGAAGCTTTCTTT
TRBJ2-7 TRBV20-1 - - CSAMVEENEQYF TGCAGTGCTATGGTAGAGGAGAATGAGCAGTACTTC
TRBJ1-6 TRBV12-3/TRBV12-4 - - CASSLSGPGTYNSPLHF TGTGCCAGCAGTTTAAGTGGCCCCGGCACCTATAATTCACCCCTCCACTTT
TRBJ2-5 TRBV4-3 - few CASSQDRGSETQYF TGCGCCAGCAGCCAAGACCGGGGAAGCGAGACCCAGTACTTC